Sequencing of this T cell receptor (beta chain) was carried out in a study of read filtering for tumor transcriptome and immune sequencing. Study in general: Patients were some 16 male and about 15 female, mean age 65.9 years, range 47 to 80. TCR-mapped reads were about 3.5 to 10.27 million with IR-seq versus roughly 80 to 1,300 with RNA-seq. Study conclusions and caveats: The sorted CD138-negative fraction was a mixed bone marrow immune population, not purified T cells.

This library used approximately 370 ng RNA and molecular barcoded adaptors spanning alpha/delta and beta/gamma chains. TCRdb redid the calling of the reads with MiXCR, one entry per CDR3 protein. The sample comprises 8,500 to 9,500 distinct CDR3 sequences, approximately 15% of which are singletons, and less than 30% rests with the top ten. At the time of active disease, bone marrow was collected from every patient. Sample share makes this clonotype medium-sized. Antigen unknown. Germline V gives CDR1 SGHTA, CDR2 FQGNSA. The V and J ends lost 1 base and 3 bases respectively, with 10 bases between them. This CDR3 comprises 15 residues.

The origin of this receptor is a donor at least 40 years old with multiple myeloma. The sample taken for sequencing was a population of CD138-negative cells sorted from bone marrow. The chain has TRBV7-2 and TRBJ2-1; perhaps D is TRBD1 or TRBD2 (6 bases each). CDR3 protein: CASSLEGGDYNEQFF. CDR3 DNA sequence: TGTGCCAGCAGCTTAGAGGGGGGTGACTACAATGAGCAGTTCTTC. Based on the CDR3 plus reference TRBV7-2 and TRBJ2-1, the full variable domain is GAGVSQSPSNKVTEKGKDVELRCDPISGHTALYWYRQSLGQGLEFLIYFQGNSAPDKSGLPSDRFSAERTGGSVSTLTIQRTQQEDSAVYLCASSLEGGDYNEQFFGPGTRLTVL.